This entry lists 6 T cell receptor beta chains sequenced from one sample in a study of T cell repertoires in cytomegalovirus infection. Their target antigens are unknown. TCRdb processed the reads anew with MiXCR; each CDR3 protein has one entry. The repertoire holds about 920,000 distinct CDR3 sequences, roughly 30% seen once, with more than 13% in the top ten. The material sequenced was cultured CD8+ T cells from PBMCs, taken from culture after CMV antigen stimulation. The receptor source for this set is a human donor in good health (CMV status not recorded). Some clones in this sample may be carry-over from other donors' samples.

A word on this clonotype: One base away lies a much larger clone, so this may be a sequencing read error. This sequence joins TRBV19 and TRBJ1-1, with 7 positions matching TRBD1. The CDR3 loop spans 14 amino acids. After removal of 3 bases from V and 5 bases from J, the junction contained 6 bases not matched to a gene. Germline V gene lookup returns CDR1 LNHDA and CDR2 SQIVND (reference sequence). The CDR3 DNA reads TGTGCCAGTAGTATTTGGCAGGGGGGAACTGAAGCTTTCTTT. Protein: CASSIWQGGTEAFF.

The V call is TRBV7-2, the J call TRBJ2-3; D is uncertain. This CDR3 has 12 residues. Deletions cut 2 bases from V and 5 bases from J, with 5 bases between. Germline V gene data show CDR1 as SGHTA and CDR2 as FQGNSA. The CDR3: CASSLSKDTQYF. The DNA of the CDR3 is TGTGCCAGCAGCTTATCCAAAGATACGCAGTATTTT.

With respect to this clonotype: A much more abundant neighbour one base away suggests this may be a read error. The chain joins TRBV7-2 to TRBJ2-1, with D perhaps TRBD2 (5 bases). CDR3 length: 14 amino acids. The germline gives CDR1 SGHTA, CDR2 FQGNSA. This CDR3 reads CVSSSARDYNEQFF. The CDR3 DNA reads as TGTGTCAGCAGCTCAGCTCGGGACTACAATGAGCAGTTCTTC.

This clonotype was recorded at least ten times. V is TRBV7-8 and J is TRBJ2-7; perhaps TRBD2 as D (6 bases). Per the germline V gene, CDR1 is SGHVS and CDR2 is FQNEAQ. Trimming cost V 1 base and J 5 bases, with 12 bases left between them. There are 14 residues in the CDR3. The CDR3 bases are TGTGCCAGCAGCTTAGGACTAGTTGTACACGAGCAGTACTTC. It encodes CASSLGLVVHEQYF. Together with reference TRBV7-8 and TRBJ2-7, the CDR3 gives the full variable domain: GAGVSQSPRYKVAKRGQDVALRCDPISGHVSLFWYQQALGQGPEFLTYFQNEAQLDKSGLPSDRFFAERPEGSVSTLKIQRTQQEDSAVYLCASSLGLVVHEQYFGPGTRLTVT.

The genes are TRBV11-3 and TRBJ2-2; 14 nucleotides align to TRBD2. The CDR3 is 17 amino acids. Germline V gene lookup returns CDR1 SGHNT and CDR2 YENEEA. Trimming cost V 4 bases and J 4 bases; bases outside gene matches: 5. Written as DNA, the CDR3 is TGTGCCAGCAGCTCGGGACTAGCGGGGGAGACCACCGGGGAGCTGTTTTTT. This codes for CASSSGLAGETTGELFF.

CDR3 region: CASSYSPSTDTQYF. The DNA for the CDR3 is TGTGCCAGCAGTTATAGTCCTAGCACAGATACGCAGTATTTT. V gene TRBV6-5 combines with J gene TRBJ2-3, with D uncertain. Trimming cost V 3 bases and J 0 bases, with 7 bases left between them. The CDR3 has 14 residues. Germline values: CDR1 MNHEY, CDR2 SVGAGI.